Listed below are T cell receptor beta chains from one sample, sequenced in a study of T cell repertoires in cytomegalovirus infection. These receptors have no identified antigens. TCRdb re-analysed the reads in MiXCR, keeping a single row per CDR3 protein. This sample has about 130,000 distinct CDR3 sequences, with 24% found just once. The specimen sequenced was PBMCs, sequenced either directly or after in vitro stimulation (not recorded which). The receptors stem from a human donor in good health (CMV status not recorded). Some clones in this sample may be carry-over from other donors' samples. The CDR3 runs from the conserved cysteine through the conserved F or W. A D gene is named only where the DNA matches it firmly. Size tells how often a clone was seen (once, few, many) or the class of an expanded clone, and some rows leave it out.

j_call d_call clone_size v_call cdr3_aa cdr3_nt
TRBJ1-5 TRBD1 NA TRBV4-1 CASSLGQGGSNQPQHF TGCGCCAGCAGCCTCGGACAGGGGGGGAGCAATCAGCCCCAGCATTTT
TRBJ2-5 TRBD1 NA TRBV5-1 CASSFRRQGQETQYF TGCGCCAGCAGCTTTCGACGACAGGGCCAAGAGACCCAGTACTTC
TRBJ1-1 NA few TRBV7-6 CASSLGRVTEAFF TGTGCCAGCAGCCTGGGCAGAGTCACTGAAGCTTTCTTT
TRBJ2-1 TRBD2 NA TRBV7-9 CASTLLSGSRNEQFF TGTGCCAGCACCTTACTTAGCGGGAGTCGAAATGAGCAGTTCTTC
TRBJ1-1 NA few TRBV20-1 CSARDLRSWNTEAFF TGCAGTGCTAGAGATCTCCGGTCGTGGAACACTGAAGCTTTCTTT
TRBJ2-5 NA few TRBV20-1 CSASRDPRETQYF TGCAGTGCAAGCCGGGACCCCCGAGAGACCCAGTACTTC
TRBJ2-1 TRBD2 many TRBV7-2 CASSSGTRGTYNEQFF TGTGCCAGCAGCTCGGGGACTAGGGGCACCTACAATGAGCAGTTCTTC
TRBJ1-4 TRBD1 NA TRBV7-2 CASSLSGTGRVGEKLFF TGTGCCAGCAGCTTATCCGGGACAGGGAGGGTTGGGGAAAAACTGTTTTTT
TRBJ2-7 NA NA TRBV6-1 CARNKRAGPHEQYF TGTGCCAGGAACAAAAGGGCAGGTCCCCACGAGCAGTACTTC
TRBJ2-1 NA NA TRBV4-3 CASSQIKPGLNNEQFF TGCGCCAGCAGCCAGATAAAGCCGGGACTGAACAATGAGCAGTTCTTC
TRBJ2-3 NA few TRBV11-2 CASSLDRPPDTQYF TGTGCCAGCAGCTTAGATCGTCCCCCGGATACGCAGTATTTT
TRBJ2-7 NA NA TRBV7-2 CASSLGGTGYEQYF TGTGCCAGCAGCTTAGGAGGGACTGGGTACGAGCAGTACTTC
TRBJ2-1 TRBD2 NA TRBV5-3 CASSWVGGSHEQFF TGTGCCAGCAGCTGGGTCGGGGGGTCGCATGAGCAGTTCTTC
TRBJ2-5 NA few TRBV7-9 CASSTTNKETQYF TGTGCCAGCAGCACCACAAATAAAGAGACCCAGTACTTC
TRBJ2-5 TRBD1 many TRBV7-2 CASSQTGTGGRGGGETQYF TGTGCCAGCAGCCAAACTGGGACAGGGGGAAGAGGTGGAGGAGAGACCCAGTACTTC
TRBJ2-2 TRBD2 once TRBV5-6 CASSLYAGDTGELFF TGTGCCAGCAGCTTGTACGCGGGAGACACCGGGGAGCTGTTTTTT
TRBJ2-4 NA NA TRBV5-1 CASSRSRGNIQYF TGCGCCAGCAGCAGGTCCCGAGGAAACATTCAGTACTTC